Listed below are T cell receptor beta chains from one sample, sequenced in a study of cytomegalovirus exposure and HLA in healthy donors. TCRdb's table, derived via immunoSEQ multiplex PCR, lists solely in-frame clones and lacks some. The data show approximately 170,000 clones, approximately 80% seen once. The sequenced sample consisted of PBMCs. The source is a female donor in good health and CMV-seronegative. The CDR3 runs from the conserved cysteine through the conserved F or W. The order of the fields is V gene, D gene, J gene, clone size, CDR3 DNA, CDR3 protein. D genes are given only for firm matches. Not every row has a clone size; where given, it reads once, few, many or a size class.

V gene: TRBV7-9
D gene: TRBD1
J gene: TRBJ2-2
clone size: few
CDR3 DNA: TGTGCCAGCAGCTTGCTGACAGGGTCCGCCGGGGAGCTGCTTTTT
CDR3 protein: CASSLLTGSAGELLF

V gene: TRBV9
D gene: TRBD1
J gene: TRBJ2-7
clone size: NA
CDR3 DNA: TGTGCCAGCAGCGTAGAGGCAGGGGGCTACGAGCAGTACTTC
CDR3 protein: CASSVEAGGYEQYF

V gene: TRBV5-6
D gene: TRBD1
J gene: TRBJ1-5
clone size: NA
CDR3 DNA: TGTGCCAGCAGCTTGAATGGACAGGCCAGGCTGCCCCAGCATTTT
CDR3 protein: CASSLNGQARLPQHF

V gene: TRBV5-4
D gene: NA
J gene: TRBJ1-1
clone size: NA
CDR3 DNA: TGTGCCAGCAGCTTGGAGGCTGGGGCAGGCACTGAAGCTTTCTTT
CDR3 protein: CASSLEAGAGTEAFF

V gene: TRBV4-1
D gene: TRBD2
J gene: TRBJ2-1
clone size: NA
CDR3 DNA: TGCGCCAGCAGCCAGGGACTAGCGGGGGGGCCTTTGCAGTTCTTC
CDR3 protein: CASSQGLAGGPLQFF

V gene: TRBV5-1
D gene: NA
J gene: TRBJ1-6
clone size: NA
CDR3 DNA: TGCGCCAGCAGCTTGGCCACAGGAAGCAGGGGATATTCACCCCTCCACTTT
CDR3 protein: CASSLATGSRGYSPLHF

V gene: TRBV19
D gene: NA
J gene: TRBJ1-1
clone size: once
CDR3 DNA: TGTGCCAGTAGTATCCTCACTGAAGCTTTCTTT
CDR3 protein: CASSILTEAFF

V gene: TRBV30
D gene: TRBD1
J gene: TRBJ1-1
clone size: NA
CDR3 DNA: TGTGCCTGGGGGACAGGGGGGAACACTGAAGCTTTCTTT
CDR3 protein: CAWGTGGNTEAFF

V gene: TRBV7-2
D gene: TRBD1
J gene: TRBJ2-7
clone size: NA
CDR3 DNA: TGTGCCAGCAGCTTAGGGACAGGACGCGAGCAGTACTTC
CDR3 protein: CASSLGTGREQYF

V gene: TRBV7-3
D gene: NA
J gene: TRBJ2-7
clone size: NA
CDR3 DNA: TGTGCCAGCAGCCCACCGGACAGTTACGAGCAGTACTTC
CDR3 protein: CASSPPDSYEQYF

V gene: TRBV5-4
D gene: TRBD2
J gene: TRBJ2-1
clone size: NA
CDR3 DNA: TGTGCCAGCAGCACGGCCGGGACTAGCGGTAATGAGCAGTTCTTC
CDR3 protein: CASSTAGTSGNEQFF

V gene: TRBV15
D gene: NA
J gene: TRBJ2-7
clone size: NA
CDR3 DNA: TGTGCCACCAGCAGAGGGGCACAGGGTGGTAGGGAGCAGTACTTC
CDR3 protein: CATSRGAQGGREQYF

V gene: TRBV9
D gene: NA
J gene: TRBJ2-7
clone size: NA
CDR3 DNA: TGTGCCAGCAGCGTAGAAGGAGGGATCTCCTACGAGCAGTACTTC
CDR3 protein: CASSVEGGISYEQYF

V gene: TRBV25-1
D gene: NA
J gene: TRBJ1-1
clone size: NA
CDR3 DNA: TGTGCCAGCACCGCAGGGTGGAACACTGAAGCTTTCTTT
CDR3 protein: CASTAGWNTEAFF

V gene: TRBV6-5
D gene: TRBD2
J gene: TRBJ2-3
clone size: NA
CDR3 DNA: TGTGCCAGCAGTTACGCTAGCGGGGGGGTTGATACGCAGTATTTT
CDR3 protein: CASSYASGGVDTQYF

V gene: TRBV11-3
D gene: TRBD2
J gene: TRBJ2-7
clone size: few
CDR3 DNA: TGTGCCAACTCATGGGGGGGGTACGAGCAGTACTTC
CDR3 protein: CANSWGGYEQYF

V gene: TRBV18
D gene: NA
J gene: TRBJ1-1
clone size: NA
CDR3 DNA: TGTGCCAGCTCACCAGGCGGAGGACTGAACACTGAAGCTTTCTTT
CDR3 protein: CASSPGGGLNTEAFF

V gene: TRBV20-1
D gene: NA
J gene: TRBJ2-3
clone size: NA
CDR3 DNA: TGCAGTGCCACTTCTGCGGATACGCAGTATTTT
CDR3 protein: CSATSADTQYF

V gene: TRBV2
D gene: NA
J gene: TRBJ2-3
clone size: NA
CDR3 DNA: TGTGCCTATTGGGGGGGCACAGATACGCAGTATTTT
CDR3 protein: CAYWGGTDTQYF

V gene: TRBV11-3
D gene: NA
J gene: TRBJ2-6
clone size: NA
CDR3 DNA: TGTGCCAGCAGCCCGCGGACAGGGAGGGCTGGGGCCAACGTCCTGACTTTC
CDR3 protein: CASSPRTGRAGANVLTF

V gene: TRBV30
D gene: NA
J gene: TRBJ1-4
clone size: NA
CDR3 DNA: TGTGCCTGGAGTCGACAGAGTAATGAAAAACTGTTTTTT
CDR3 protein: CAWSRQSNEKLFF

V gene: TRBV6-1
D gene: TRBD2
J gene: TRBJ2-4
clone size: NA
CDR3 DNA: TGTGCCAGCAGTGAAACGGGGGGCAAAAACATTCAGTACTTC
CDR3 protein: CASSETGGKNIQYF

V gene: TRBV7-9
D gene: TRBD2
J gene: TRBJ2-5
clone size: NA
CDR3 DNA: TGTGCCATCGAAAGCGGGAGGGGGTTGCAGTACTTC
CDR3 protein: CAIESGRGLQYF

V gene: TRBV2
D gene: TRBD1
J gene: TRBJ1-5
clone size: NA
CDR3 DNA: TGTGCCAGTACAGGGGGCGGTTCTCCCAATCAGCCCCAGCATTTT
CDR3 protein: CASTGGGSPNQPQHF

V gene: TRBV14
D gene: NA
J gene: TRBJ1-3
clone size: NA
CDR3 DNA: TGTGCCAGCAGCCAAGCACATTTCTCTGGAAACACCATATATTTT
CDR3 protein: CASSQAHFSGNTIYF